The following is a TCR beta chain sequence with its context. The antigen is not known. Bulk tumor genomic DNA constituted the template, at 600 ng per sample. During surgery, several far-apart biopsies were obtained from every primary tumor. Before undergoing curative surgery, patients had newly diagnosed non-small cell lung cancer that was untreated. This sample is drawn from a study of immune heterogeneity within non-small cell lung tumors. On the study more broadly: It was found that the tumors were a handful of squamous cell carcinomas, over eight non-squamous carcinomas and 1 not otherwise specified.

V was clipped by 0 bases and J by 3 bases; unmatched bases: 1. The CDR3 extends over 15 amino acids. Germline-derived CDR1 and CDR2 are SGHVS and FQNEAQ. Study-wide results and caveats: Recurring identical dominant CDR3 beta clonotypes were observed across tumor sites within a patient, together with site-unique high-frequency clones. Local tumor mutational burden showed a correlation with local T-cell clonality that was moderate but significant (R roughly 0.33).

TCR beta CDR3 regions came from multiplex PCR with 32 forward V and 13 reverse J primers. TCRdb analysed the multiplex PCR reads with MiXCR anew, one entry per CDR3 protein. The sample has roughly 2,800 distinct CDR3 sequences; approximately 48% are singletons. The receptor's source is an older woman with non-small cell lung cancer. The sequenced sample consisted of lung tumor tissue. The V gene is TRBV7-8, the J gene TRBJ2-1; 8 bases line up with TRBD2. CDR3 sequence: CASSLAAGVYNEQFF. CDR3 nucleotides: TGTGCCAGCAGCTTAGCAGCGGGAGTCTACAATGAGCAGTTCTTC.